What follows are 15 T cell receptor beta chains derived from one specimen sequenced in a study of cytomegalovirus exposure and HLA in healthy donors. The PCR had 60 Vbeta and 13 Jbeta primers. Data came from immunoSEQ multiplex PCR; TCRdb stores just in-frame clones and leaves some out. The table lists more than 150,000 clones, roughly 82% of them singletons. The sequenced sample was PBMCs. Receptors originate from a girl aged 2-10 years in good health and CMV-seropositive.

The rearrangement uses TRBV28 and TRBJ1-2; tentatively, D is TRBD1 (6 bases). Germline values: CDR1 MDHEN, CDR2 SYDVKM. This CDR3 contains 18 residues. The germline V and J ends were trimmed by 4 bases and 3 bases, with 24 bases remaining between them. As DNA, the CDR3 is TGTGCCAGCAGTTCCCTAATCGATAAGACAGGACGCTACTATGGCTACACCTTC. This translates into CASSSLIDKTGRYYGYTF.

The chain employs TRBV28 and TRBJ1-2; TRBD1 might be the D (6 bases). Germline lookup yields CDR1 MDHEN and CDR2 SYDVKM. Trimming stripped 9 bases from V and 0 bases from J, with 17 bases between. This CDR3 has 15 amino acids. The CDR3 DNA follows: TGTGCCAGTCAGCAGTTTACAGGGACTAACTATGGCTACACCTTC. Translating it yields CASQQFTGTNYGYTF.

The sample holds one count of this clone. The chain links TRBV15 to TRBJ1-5; no reliable D call. CDR3 length: 11 residues. V lost 3 bases to trimming and J lost 11 bases, with 8 bases between them. Germline CDR1 and CDR2: LNHNV and YYDKDF (reference sequence). The CDR3 spells CATSSGAAQHF. The CDR3 nucleotides read TGTGCCACCAGCAGTGGAGCCGCCCAGCATTTT. The full variable domain, completed using reference TRBV15 and TRBJ1-5, is DAMVIQNPRYQVTQFGKPVTLSCSQTLNHNVMYWYQQKSSQAPKLLFHYYDKDFNNEADTPDNFQSRRPNTSFCFLDIRSPGLGDTAMYLCATSSGAAQHFGDGTRLSIL.

This clone was detected only once. This chain uses TRBV5-4 with TRBJ2-1; 12 bases fit TRBD2. This CDR3 contains 18 residues. Germline trimming cut 4 bases from V and 6 bases from J; bases unmatched to any gene: 14. Germline V gene sequence: CDR1 SGHNT, CDR2 YYREEE (reference sequence). Here the CDR3 reads CASSPTTSGRGPFNEQFF. CDR3 DNA sequence: TGTGCCAGCAGCCCTACGACTAGCGGGAGAGGTCCTTTCAATGAGCAGTTCTTC.

This chain connects TRBV7-3 to TRBJ2-1; D ambiguous. Germline V gives CDR1 SGHTA, CDR2 FQGTGA. Trimming cost V 5 bases and J 0 bases, with 11 bases left between them. CDR3 size: 15 residues. CDR3: CASSQDTLSYNEQFF. The CDR3 DNA reads TGTGCCAGCAGCCAAGACACCCTCTCCTACAATGAGCAGTTCTTC.

The chain is built from TRBV7-9 and TRBJ2-1; TRBD2 matches at 13 bases. Germline CDR1 reads SEHNR; CDR2 reads FQNEAQ (reference sequence). The ends lost 4 bases at V and 9 bases at J; junction bases unmatched: 6. This CDR3 is 15 amino acids long. The CDR3, as DNA: TGTGCCAGCAGCTGGGGACTAGCGGGAATGGGTGAGCAGTTCTTC. Amino acid sequence: CASSWGLAGMGEQFF.

The chain couples TRBV10-3 to TRBJ2-2, with D perhaps TRBD1 (6 bases). Trimming stripped 4 bases from V and 3 bases from J, with 15 bases between. Germline lookup yields CDR1 ENHRY and CDR2 SYGVKD. The CDR3 totals 16 residues. CDR3 residues: CAISASGVRDTGELFF. CDR3 nucleotide sequence: TGTGCCATCAGTGCTTCAGGGGTTAGGGACACCGGGGAGCTGTTTTTT.

The chain has TRBV28 and TRBJ2-1; 10 nucleotides line up with TRBD1. Germline V lookup: CDR1 MDHEN, CDR2 SYDVKM. There are 15 residues in the CDR3. V shed 4 bases and J 2 bases; nucleotides not matched to a gene: 2. The CDR3 nucleotides read TGTGCCAGCAGTTCCGGACAGGGGGCCTACAATGAGCAGTTCTTC. It codes for CASSSGQGAYNEQFF.

This clone occurred a few times. V gene TRBV2 combines with J gene TRBJ1-1, with D perhaps matching TRBD1 (5 bases). The CDR3 totals 14 residues. The germline V gene has CDR1 SNHLY and CDR2 FYNNEI. The ends were cut back, 3 bases at V and 0 bases at J, with 8 bases in the middle. The CDR3 DNA sequence: TGTGCCAGCAGTGATGGGGGGATGAACACTGAAGCTTTCTTT. Protein sequence: CASSDGGMNTEAFF. Variable domain in full (rest from reference TRBV2 and TRBJ1-1): EPEVTQTPSHQVTQMGQEVILRCVPISNHLYFYWYRQILGQKVEFLVSFYNNEISEKSEIFDDQFSVERPDGSNFTLKIRSTKLEDSAMYFCASSDGGMNTEAFFGQGTRLTVV.

This rearrangement joins TRBV19 to TRBJ2-7; D unresolved. Germline values: CDR1 LNHDA, CDR2 SQIVND (reference sequence). CDR3 length: 13 amino acids. V gave up 5 bases and J gave up 1 base, with 9 bases separating them. The CDR3, as DNA: TGTGCCAGTAGTTTCTCGGTTTCCTACGAGCAGTACTTC. This translates into CASSFSVSYEQYF.

V is TRBV30 and J is TRBJ1-1; 10 bases agree with TRBD1. Losses at the gene ends were 0 bases for V and 1 base for J; bases not matched to a gene: 5. Germline CDR1 GTSNPN, CDR2 SVGIG (reference sequence). This CDR3 is built from 16 residues. DNA for the CDR3: TGTGCCTGGAGTGTCCGGGACAGGGGTCGGAACACTGAAGCTTTCTTT. This codes for CAWSVRDRGRNTEAFF.

The chain carries TRBV27 and TRBJ2-1; 9 nucleotides agree with TRBD2. Trimming at V came to 3 bases and at J to 7 bases, leaving 4 bases not matched to a gene. Germline CDR1 and CDR2: MNHEY and SMNVEV (reference sequence). The CDR3 has 14 residues. The CDR3 DNA is TGTGCCAGCAGTTTCGGTCTAGCGGGAAATGAGCAGTTCTTC. It is translated as CASSFGLAGNEQFF.

This clone was detected once. The chain carries TRBV11-2 and TRBJ2-3; perhaps TRBD1 as D (6 bases). Germline V gene lookup returns CDR1 SGHAT and CDR2 FQNNGV. The CDR3 covers 15 residues. The germline V and J ends were trimmed by 1 base and 3 bases, with 11 bases remaining between them. In DNA form, the CDR3 reads TGTGCCAGCAGCTTAGGGGGGCGGCAGACAGATACGCAGTATTTT. The encoded protein is CASSLGGRQTDTQYF.

The V gene is TRBV7-3, the J gene TRBJ2-7; the match to TRBD1 covers 8 bases. The CDR3 covers 15 residues. V trimming: 5 bases; J trimming: 6 bases; junction bases outside the gene matches: 12. CDR1 and CDR2 from the germline V gene are SGHTA and FQGTGA. The CDR3 DNA is TGTGCCAGCAGCCGCCCCACGCAGGGGGCTAGCGAGCAGTACTTC. Translated, it gives CASSRPTQGASEQYF. Full variable domain (outside the CDR3, taken from reference TRBV7-3 and TRBJ2-7): GAGVSQTPSNKVTEKGKYVELRCDPISGHTALYWYRQSLGQGPEFLIYFQGTGAADDSGLPNDRFFAVRPEGSVSTLKIQRTERGDSAVYLCASSRPTQGASEQYFGPGTRLTVT.

The chain links TRBV10-3 to TRBJ2-7; TRBD1 matches 7 bases. The CDR3 is made up of 13 amino acids. Germline CDR1 reads ENHRY; CDR2 reads SYGVKD. After removal of 1 base from V and 6 bases from J, the junction contained 3 bases not matched to a gene. The CDR3 DNA follows: TGTGCCATCAGTGAGTACCGACAGGGCGAGCAGTACTTC. Translation gives CAISEYRQGEQYF.